Listed below are T cell receptor beta chains from one sample, sequenced in a study of blood T cell repertoires in COVID-19. Some clones are missing from TCRdb's copy, which holds only in-frame ones; the method was immunoSEQ multiplex PCR. The table has approximately 140,000 clones, roughly four fifths seen once. Sequenced material: peripheral blood. These receptors all stem from a human donor in a cohort sampled during active COVID-19. Both conserved end residues are part of each CDR3. The order of the fields is J gene, clone size, V gene, D gene, CDR3 DNA, CDR3 protein. D genes are given only for firm matches. Not every row has a clone size; where given, it reads once, few, many or a size class.

>TRBJ2-3|.|TRBV3-1/TRBV3-2|TRBD2
TGTGCCAGCAGCCCTCAGCGGGGGAGCACAGATACGCAGTATTTT
CASSPQRGSTDTQYF
>TRBJ2-7|.|TRBV14|TRBD2
TGTGCCAGCAGCCGAACCCTAGCGGCTTACGAGCAGTACTTC
CASSRTLAAYEQYF
>TRBJ1-1|.|TRBV11-2|.
TGTGCCAGCAGAAGTTACCGAGACACTGAAGCTTTCTTT
CASRSYRDTEAFF
>TRBJ2-2|few|TRBV6-5|.
TGTGCCAGCTTGGAATTGGGGGCAAACACCGGGGAGCTGTTTTTT
CASLELGANTGELFF
>TRBJ2-5|.|TRBV5-4|TRBD2
TGTGCCAGCAGCCCTCCCCTAGCGGGCCAAGAGACCCAGTACTTC
CASSPPLAGQETQYF
>TRBJ2-2|.|TRBV28|TRBD2
TGTGCCAGCACCCCTAGCGGGAGAGTCACCGGGGAGCTGTTTTTT
CASTPSGRVTGELFF
>TRBJ1-3|.|TRBV7-8|.
TGTGCCAGCAGCCAAGGAGGGGTAGGCGGAAACACCATATATTTT
CASSQGGVGGNTIYF
>TRBJ1-2|few|TRBV19|TRBD1
TGTGCCAGTAGTGGGGGACAGTATGGCTACACCTTC
CASSGGQYGYTF
>TRBJ2-1|once|TRBV14|TRBD2
TGTGCCAGCTGCAGGGCGGGAGCGGGTTACAATGAGCAGTTCTTC
CASCRAGAGYNEQFF
>TRBJ1-5|.|TRBV7-8|TRBD1
TGTGCCAGCAGCGGGGGACAGGTTAGCAATCAGCCCCAGCATTTT
CASSGGQVSNQPQHF
>TRBJ2-3|.|TRBV28|TRBD1
TGTGCCACCGGACAGGGTGGGACAGATACGCAGTATTTT
CATGQGGTDTQYF
>TRBJ2-2|.|TRBV7-8|.
TGTGCCAGCAGCTTATTCGGGGAGTCTGGGGAGCTGTTTTTT
CASSLFGESGELFF
>TRBJ1-2|.|TRBV5-4|.
TGTGCCAGCAGCATCAACCGGGACAACCCTAACTATGGCTACACCTTC
CASSINRDNPNYGYTF
>TRBJ2-1|.|TRBV6-6|.
TGTGCCAGCACGCGGAGCTCCTACAATGAGCAGTTCTTC
CASTRSSYNEQFF
>TRBJ2-3|.|TRBV7-9|.
TGTGCCAGCAGCTTAAATCCATCGGGAGATACGCAGTATTTT
CASSLNPSGDTQYF
>TRBJ1-6|few|TRBV6-5|.
TGTGCCAGCAGCTCGGCTACAGGGACCCCTACCCCCCTCCACTTT
CASSSATGTPTPLHF
>TRBJ2-7|once|TRBV6-5|.
TGTGCCAGCAGTTACGGCAGGGGTCGTTACGAGCAGTACTTC
CASSYGRGRYEQYF
>TRBJ2-3|.|TRBV2|TRBD2
TGTGCCAGCAGTACTAGCGGGGCCCTTTCGGATACGCAGTATTTT
CASSTSGALSDTQYF
>TRBJ2-3|.|TRBV6-5|.
TGTGCCAGCAGTTACTCGGGTTCCGGGAATCAAGATACGCAGTATTTT
CASSYSGSGNQDTQYF
>TRBJ2-5|.|TRBV11-2|TRBD2
TGTGCCAGCAGCTTATCGGGAGGGCCCGAGACCCAGTACTTC
CASSLSGGPETQYF
>TRBJ2-6|.|TRBV18|.
TGTGCCAGCTCACCATCCGTACAGGTCTCTGGGGCCAACGTCCTGACTTTC
CASSPSVQVSGANVLTF
>TRBJ2-3|.|TRBV7-3|TRBD1
TGTGCCAGCAACTACGATACAGGGGGCATAGATACGCAGTATTTT
CASNYDTGGIDTQYF
>TRBJ1-1|.|TRBV9|.
TGTGCCAGCAGCGTAGTGACTAGCCACACTGAAGCTTTCTTT
CASSVVTSHTEAFF
>TRBJ2-1|.|TRBV5-1|TRBD2
TGCGCCAGCAGGCAGGGACTAGCGAGATACAATGAGCAGTTCTTC
CASRQGLARYNEQFF
>TRBJ1-2|.|TRBV6-6|.
TGTGCCAGCAGTCTCCCCTCGGGCTATGGCTACACCTTC
CASSLPSGYGYTF